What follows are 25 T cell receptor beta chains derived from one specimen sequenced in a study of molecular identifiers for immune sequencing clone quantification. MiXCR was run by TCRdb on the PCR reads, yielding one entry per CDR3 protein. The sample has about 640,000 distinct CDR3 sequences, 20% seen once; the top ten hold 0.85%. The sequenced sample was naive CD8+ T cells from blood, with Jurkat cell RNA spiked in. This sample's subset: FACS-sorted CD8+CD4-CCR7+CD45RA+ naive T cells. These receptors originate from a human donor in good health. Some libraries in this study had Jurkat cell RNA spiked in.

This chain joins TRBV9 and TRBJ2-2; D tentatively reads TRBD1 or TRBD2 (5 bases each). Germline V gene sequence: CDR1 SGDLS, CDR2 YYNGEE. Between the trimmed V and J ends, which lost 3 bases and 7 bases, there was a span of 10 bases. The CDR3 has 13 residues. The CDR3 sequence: CASSDRDVGELFF. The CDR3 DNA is TGTGCCAGCAGCGACCGGGACGTCGGGGAGCTGTTTTTT. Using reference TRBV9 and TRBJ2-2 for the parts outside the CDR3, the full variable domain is DSGVTQTPKHLITATGQRVTLRCSPRSGDLSVYWYQQSLDQGLQFLIQYYNGEERAKGNILERFSAQQFPDLHSELNLSSLELGDSALYFCASSDRDVGELFFGEGSRLTVL.

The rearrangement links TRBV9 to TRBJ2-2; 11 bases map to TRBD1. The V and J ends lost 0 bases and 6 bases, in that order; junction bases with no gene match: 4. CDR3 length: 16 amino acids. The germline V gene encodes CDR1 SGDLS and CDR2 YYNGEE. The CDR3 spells CASSVVEGQGAGELFF. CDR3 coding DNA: TGTGCCAGCAGCGTAGTGGAGGGACAGGGGGCCGGGGAGCTGTTTTTT.

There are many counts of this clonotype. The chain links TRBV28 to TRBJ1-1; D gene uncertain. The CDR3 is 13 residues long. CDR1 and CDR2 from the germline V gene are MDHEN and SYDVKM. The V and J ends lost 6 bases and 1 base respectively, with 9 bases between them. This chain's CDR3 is CASRDGANTEAFF. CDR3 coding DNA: TGTGCCAGCAGGGACGGAGCGAACACTGAAGCTTTCTTT.

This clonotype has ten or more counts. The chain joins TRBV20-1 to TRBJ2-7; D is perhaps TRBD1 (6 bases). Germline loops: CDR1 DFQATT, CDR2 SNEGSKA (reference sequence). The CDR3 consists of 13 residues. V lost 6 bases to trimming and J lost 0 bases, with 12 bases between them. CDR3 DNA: TGCAGTGCCGAAACAGGGTACTCCTACGAGCAGTACTTC. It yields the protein CSAETGYSYEQYF.

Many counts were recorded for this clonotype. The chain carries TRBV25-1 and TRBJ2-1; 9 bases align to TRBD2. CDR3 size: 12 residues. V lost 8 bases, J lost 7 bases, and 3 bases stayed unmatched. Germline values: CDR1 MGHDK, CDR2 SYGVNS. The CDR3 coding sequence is TGTGCCAGCGGGACTAGCAGGAATGAGCAGTTCTTC. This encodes CASGTSRNEQFF.

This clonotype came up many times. The CDR3 bases are TGTGCCAGCAGCCAGGATAGCGGGCCTCAGTACTTC. Amino acid sequence: CASSQDSGPQYF. The chain carries TRBV4-2 and TRBJ2-7; TRBD2 agrees at 7 bases. V was clipped by 3 bases and J by 10 bases; unmatched bases: 6. Germline lookup yields CDR1 LGHNA and CDR2 YNFKEQ. The CDR3 has 12 amino acids.

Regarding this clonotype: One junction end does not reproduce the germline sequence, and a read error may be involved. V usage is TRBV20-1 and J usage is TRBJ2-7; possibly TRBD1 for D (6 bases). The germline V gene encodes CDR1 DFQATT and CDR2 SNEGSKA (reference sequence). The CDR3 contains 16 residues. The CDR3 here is CSARDVRTVFSYERYF. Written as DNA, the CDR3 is TGCAGTGCTAGAGATGTAAGGACAGTTTTTTCCTACGAGCGGTACTTC.

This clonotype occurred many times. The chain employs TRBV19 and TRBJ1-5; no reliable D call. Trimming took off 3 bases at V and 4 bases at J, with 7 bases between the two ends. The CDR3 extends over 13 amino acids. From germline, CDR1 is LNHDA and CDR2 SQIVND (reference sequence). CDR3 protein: CASSISGNQPQHF. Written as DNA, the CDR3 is TGTGCCAGTAGTATTTCGGGGAATCAGCCCCAGCATTTT.

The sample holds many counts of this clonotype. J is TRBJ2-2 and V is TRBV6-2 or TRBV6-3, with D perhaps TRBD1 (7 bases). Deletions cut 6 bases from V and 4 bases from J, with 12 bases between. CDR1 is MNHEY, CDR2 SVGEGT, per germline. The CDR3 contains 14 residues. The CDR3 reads CASRRDSSTGELFF. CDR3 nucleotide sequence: TGTGCCAGCAGGCGGGACAGCAGCACCGGGGAGCTGTTTTTT.

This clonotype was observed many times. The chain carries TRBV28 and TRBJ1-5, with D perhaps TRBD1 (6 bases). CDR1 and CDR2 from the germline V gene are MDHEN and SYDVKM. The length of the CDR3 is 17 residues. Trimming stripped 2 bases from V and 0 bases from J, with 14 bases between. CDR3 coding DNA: TGTGCCAGCAGTTTAGAAGGACAGATCCCTAGCAATCAGCCCCAGCATTTT. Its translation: CASSLEGQIPSNQPQHF.

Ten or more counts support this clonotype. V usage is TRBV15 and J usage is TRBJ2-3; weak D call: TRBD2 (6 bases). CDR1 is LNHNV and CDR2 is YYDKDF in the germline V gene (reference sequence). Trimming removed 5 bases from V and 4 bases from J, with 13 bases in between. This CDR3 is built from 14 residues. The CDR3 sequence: CATSEETRADTQYF. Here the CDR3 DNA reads TGTGCCACCAGCGAAGAGACTAGGGCAGATACGCAGTATTTT.

In DNA form, the CDR3 reads TGTGCCACCACGCGGGGGACATGGGGGGCCGGGGAGCTGTTTTTT. It specifies CATTRGTWGAGELFF. The chain uses TRBV12-3 or TRBV12-4 and TRBJ2-2; D is possibly TRBD2 (7 bases). Trimming took off 10 bases at V and 6 bases at J, with 21 bases between the two ends. This CDR3 is 15 amino acids long.

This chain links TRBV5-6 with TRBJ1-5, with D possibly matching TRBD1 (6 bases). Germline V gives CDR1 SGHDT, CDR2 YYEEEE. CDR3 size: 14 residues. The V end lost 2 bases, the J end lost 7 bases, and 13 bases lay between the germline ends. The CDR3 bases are TGTGCCAGCAGCTTTATGTCGGGGACACAGCCCCAGCATTTT. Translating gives CASSFMSGTQPQHF.

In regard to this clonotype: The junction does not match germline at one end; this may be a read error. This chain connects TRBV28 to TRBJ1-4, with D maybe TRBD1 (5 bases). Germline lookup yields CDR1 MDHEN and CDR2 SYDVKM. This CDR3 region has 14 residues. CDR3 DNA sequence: TGTGCCTGCAGTCCGGACAAGACGAATGAAAAACTGTTTTTT. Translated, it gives CACSPDKTNEKLFF. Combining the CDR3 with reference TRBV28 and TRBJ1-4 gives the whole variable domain DVKVTQSSRYLVKRTGEKVFLECVQDMDHENMFWYRQDPGLGLRLIYFSYDVKMKEKGDIPEGYSVSREKKERFSLILESASTNQTSMYLCACSPDKTNEKLFFGSGTQLSVL.

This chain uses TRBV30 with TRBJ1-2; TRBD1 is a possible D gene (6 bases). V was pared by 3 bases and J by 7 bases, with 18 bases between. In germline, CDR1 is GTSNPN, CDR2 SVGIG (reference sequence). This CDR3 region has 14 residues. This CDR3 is CAWRRSGDPSGYTF. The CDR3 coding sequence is TGTGCCTGGAGACGGTCAGGGGACCCTAGTGGCTACACCTTC.

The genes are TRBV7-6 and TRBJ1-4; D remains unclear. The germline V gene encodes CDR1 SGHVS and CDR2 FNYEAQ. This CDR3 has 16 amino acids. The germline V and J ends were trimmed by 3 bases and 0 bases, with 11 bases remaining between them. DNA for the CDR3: TGTGCCAGCAGCTTGGGGTACGGCACAACTAATGAAAAACTGTTTTTT. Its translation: CASSLGYGTTNEKLFF. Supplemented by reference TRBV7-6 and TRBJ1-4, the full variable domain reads GAGVSQSPRYKVTKRGQDVALRCDPISGHVSLYWYRQALGQGPEFLTYFNYEAQQDKSGLPNDRFSAERPEGSISTLTIQRTEQRDSAMYRCASSLGYGTTNEKLFFGSGTQLSVL.

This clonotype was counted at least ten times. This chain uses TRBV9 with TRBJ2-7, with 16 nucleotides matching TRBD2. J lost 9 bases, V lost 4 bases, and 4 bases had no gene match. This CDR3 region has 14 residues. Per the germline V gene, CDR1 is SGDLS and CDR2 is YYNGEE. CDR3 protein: CASSPGTSGRVQYF. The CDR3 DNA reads TGTGCCAGCAGCCCCGGGACTAGCGGGAGGGTGCAGTACTTC. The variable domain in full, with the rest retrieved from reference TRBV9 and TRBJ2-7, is DSGVTQTPKHLITATGQRVTLRCSPRSGDLSVYWYQQSLDQGLQFLIQYYNGEERAKGNILERFSAQQFPDLHSELNLSSLELGDSALYFCASSPGTSGRVQYFGPGTRLTVT.

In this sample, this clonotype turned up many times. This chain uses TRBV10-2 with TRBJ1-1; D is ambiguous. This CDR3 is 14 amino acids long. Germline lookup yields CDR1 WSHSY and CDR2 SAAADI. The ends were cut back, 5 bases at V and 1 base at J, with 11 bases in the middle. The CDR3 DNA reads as TGCGCCAGCAGTTACGGAGACAAGAACACTGAAGCTTTCTTT. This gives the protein CASSYGDKNTEAFF.

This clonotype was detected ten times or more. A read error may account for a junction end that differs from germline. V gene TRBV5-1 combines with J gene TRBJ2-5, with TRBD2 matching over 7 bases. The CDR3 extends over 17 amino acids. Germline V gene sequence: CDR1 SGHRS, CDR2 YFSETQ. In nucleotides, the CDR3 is TGCGCCAGCAACTTGGAGGTCGGGCTAGCGGAACAAGAGACCCAGTACTTC. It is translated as CASNLEVGLAEQETQYF.

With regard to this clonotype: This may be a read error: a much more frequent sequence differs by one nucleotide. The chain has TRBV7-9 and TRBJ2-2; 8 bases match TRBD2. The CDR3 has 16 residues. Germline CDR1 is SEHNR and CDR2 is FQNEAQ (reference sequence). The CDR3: CASSILAGPNTGELLF. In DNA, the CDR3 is TGTGCCAGCAGCATTCTAGCGGGTCCGAACACCGGGGAGCTGCTTTTT.

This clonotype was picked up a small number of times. The CDR3 DNA follows: TGTGCCAGCAGCGTATACGGGAGATGGGTAGATACGCAGTATTTT. The encoded protein is CASSVYGRWVDTQYF. The V call is TRBV9, the J call TRBJ2-3; possible D gene TRBD2, 6 bases. Trimming stripped 1 base from V and 5 bases from J, with 14 bases between. There are 15 residues in the CDR3. The germline gives CDR1 SGDLS, CDR2 YYNGEE.

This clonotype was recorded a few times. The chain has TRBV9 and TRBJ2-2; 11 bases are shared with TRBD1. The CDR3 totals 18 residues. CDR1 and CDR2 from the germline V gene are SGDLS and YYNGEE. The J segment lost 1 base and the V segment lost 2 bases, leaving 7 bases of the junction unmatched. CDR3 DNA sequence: TGTGCCAGCAGCGTCGGCCTGGGACAGGGGGAGAACACCGGGGAGCTGTTTTTT. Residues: CASSVGLGQGENTGELFF.

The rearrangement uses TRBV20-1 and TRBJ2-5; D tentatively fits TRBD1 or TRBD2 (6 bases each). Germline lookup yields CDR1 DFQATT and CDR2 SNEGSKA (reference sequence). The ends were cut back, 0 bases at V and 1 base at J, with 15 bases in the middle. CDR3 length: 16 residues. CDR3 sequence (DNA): TGCAGTGCTAGAGATCTCCGGGGGCAGACCCAAGAGACCCAGTACTTC. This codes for CSARDLRGQTQETQYF.

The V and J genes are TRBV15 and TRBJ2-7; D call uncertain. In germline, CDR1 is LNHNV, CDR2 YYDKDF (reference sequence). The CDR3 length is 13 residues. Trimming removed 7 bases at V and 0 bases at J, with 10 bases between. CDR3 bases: TGTGCCACCACCGAGTCCCTCTCCTACGAGCAGTACTTC. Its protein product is CATTESLSYEQYF. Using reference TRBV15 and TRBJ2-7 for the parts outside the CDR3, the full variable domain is DAMVIQNPRYQVTQFGKPVTLSCSQTLNHNVMYWYQQKSSQAPKLLFHYYDKDFNNEADTPDNFQSRRPNTSFCFLDIRSPGLGDTAMYLCATTESLSYEQYFGPGTRLTVT.

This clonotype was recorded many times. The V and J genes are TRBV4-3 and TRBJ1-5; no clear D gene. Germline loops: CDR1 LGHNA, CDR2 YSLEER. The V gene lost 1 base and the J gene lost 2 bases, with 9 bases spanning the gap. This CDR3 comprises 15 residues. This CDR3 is CASSQVLGGNQPQHF. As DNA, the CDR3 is TGCGCCAGCAGCCAAGTCCTGGGAGGCAATCAGCCCCAGCATTTT.